These 19 T cell receptor beta chains came from one sample sequenced in a study of OX40 agonist ivuxolimab in advanced cancers. Sequenced by immunoSEQ multiplex PCR; TCRdb stores in-frame clones only, minus some. Of around 70,000 clones listed, 85% to 90% are singletons. The sample here was CD4+ or CD8+ T cells sorted from blood, taken in a trial of the OX40 agonist ivuxolimab. All receptors derive from an adult with an advanced solid tumor such as melanoma, head and neck, liver or kidney cancer.

V and J are TRBV7-3 and TRBJ2-2; possibly TRBD1 for D (5 bases). The CDR3 runs 14 residues. Trimming shortened V by 2 bases and J by 2 bases, and 6 bases separated the two germline ends. The V gene's germline CDR1 is SGHTA and CDR2 FQGTGA. CDR3 residues: CASSLQGNTGELFF. The CDR3 nucleotides are TGTGCCAGCAGCTTACAGGGAAACACCGGGGAGCTGTTTTTT.

This chain joins TRBV11-3 and TRBJ2-1, with TRBD2 matching 9 bases. The germline CDR1 and CDR2 sequences are SGHNT and YENEEA. The CDR3 runs 15 residues. The V and J ends lost 5 bases and 5 bases, in that order; junction bases with no gene match: 7. In nucleotides, the CDR3 is TGTGCCAGCAGCCCTCCGGCTAGCGGGAACAATGAGCAGTTCTTC. Translating it yields CASSPPASGNNEQFF. The full variable domain, completed using reference TRBV11-3 and TRBJ2-1, is EAGVVQSPRYKIIEKKQPVAFWCNPISGHNTLYWYLQNLGQGPELLIRYENEEAVDDSQLPKDRFSAERLKGVDSTLKIQPAELGDSAVYLCASSPPASGNNEQFFGPGTRLTVL.

This clone turned up a few times. This chain links TRBV19 with TRBJ1-5; TRBD1 might be the D (5 bases). CDR1 is LNHDA, CDR2 SQIVND, per germline (reference sequence). This CDR3 has 13 residues. V was shortened by 7 bases and J by 5 bases, with 12 bases between the two germline ends. Written as DNA, the CDR3 is TGTGCCAGTACCTCCGGGGGTCATCAGCCCCAGCATTTT. This gives the protein CASTSGGHQPQHF.

The chain is built from TRBV27 and TRBJ2-7; D not resolved. The CDR3 has 15 amino acids. The V and J ends lost 2 bases and 3 bases respectively, with 14 bases between them. Germline CDR1 and CDR2: MNHEY and SMNVEV (reference sequence). CDR3 protein: CASSLRRVQLYEQYF. The CDR3 coding sequence is TGTGCCAGCAGTTTACGACGTGTTCAGCTCTACGAGCAGTACTTC.

V and J are TRBV19 and TRBJ1-5; D might be TRBD1 (5 bases). CDR3 length: 16 amino acids. Germline V gives CDR1 LNHDA, CDR2 SQIVND (reference sequence). The V and J ends lost 5 bases and 0 bases respectively, with 14 bases between them. CDR3 loop: CASSVFRDSSNQPQHF. The DNA of the CDR3 is TGTGCCAGTAGTGTCTTCCGAGACAGTAGCAATCAGCCCCAGCATTTT.

Here the CDR3 reads CASASGLQGYTF. The CDR3 nucleotides read TGTGCCAGCGCCTCGGGGTTACAGGGCTACACCTTC. The chain uses TRBV5-4 and TRBJ1-2; D is unresolved. CDR1 SGHNT and CDR2 YYREEE come from the germline V gene (reference sequence). Deletions cut 7 bases from V and 8 bases from J, with 15 bases between. CDR3 length equals 12 residues.

J is TRBJ2-7 and V is TRBV5-1, with 11 bases lining up with TRBD1. Germline lookup yields CDR1 SGHRS and CDR2 YFSETQ. The ends lost 3 bases at V and 7 bases at J; junction bases unmatched: 12. The CDR3 length is 16 residues. CDR3 in amino acids: CASSWKQGQGDEEQYF. CDR3 bases: TGCGCCAGCAGCTGGAAACAGGGACAGGGGGATGAAGAGCAGTACTTC.

The chain joins TRBV18 to TRBJ2-5, with D perhaps matching TRBD1 (5 bases). The CDR3 loop spans 13 amino acids. Germline V gene sequence: CDR1 KGHSH, CDR2 LQKENI. V was pared by 3 bases and J by 2 bases, with 7 bases between. CDR3 region: CASSPYRQETQYF. CDR3 coding DNA: TGTGCCAGCTCACCGTACAGGCAAGAGACCCAGTACTTC. The full variable domain, with the rest looked up from reference TRBV18 and TRBJ2-5, is NAGVMQNPRHLVRRRGQEARLRCSPMKGHSHVYWYRQLPEEGLKFMVYLQKENIIDESGMPKERFSAEFPKEGPSILRIQQVVRGDSAAYFCASSPYRQETQYFGPGTRLLVL.

The gene calls are TRBV29-1 and TRBJ1-2; 7 bases are shared with TRBD1. CDR3 length equals 12 residues. CDR1 is SQVTM, CDR2 ANQGSEA, per germline. The trim removed 6 bases at V and 8 bases at J, leaving 9 bases unmatched. The CDR3 DNA reads as TGCAGCGTAAAAACAGGGGCGGAAGGCTACACCTTC. It specifies CSVKTGAEGYTF.

The chain has TRBV10-2 and TRBJ2-5, with no clear D. The CDR3 covers 11 residues. The germline V and J ends were trimmed by 6 bases and 0 bases, with 2 bases remaining between them. The germline V gene encodes CDR1 WSHSY and CDR2 SAAADI. DNA for the CDR3: TGCGCCAGCAGATACCAAGAGACCCAGTACTTC. This gives the protein CASRYQETQYF.

This chain connects TRBV11-3 to TRBJ2-3; TRBD1 matches 9 bases. CDR1 and CDR2 from the germline V gene are SGHNT and YENEEA. The CDR3 extends over 15 amino acids. The V segment lost 2 bases and the J segment 6 bases; nucleotides outside the gene matches: 6. The CDR3 is CASSLRGQGLDTQYF. The CDR3 bases are TGTGCCAGCAGCTTAAGAGGACAGGGGCTCGATACGCAGTATTTT.

The chain recombines TRBV9 with TRBJ2-5; perhaps TRBD1 as D (6 bases). Germline assignment: CDR1 SGDLS and CDR2 YYNGEE. The CDR3 loop spans 13 amino acids. V was pared by 4 bases and J by 5 bases, with 12 bases between. The chain's CDR3 is CASSLGTWETQYF. The CDR3 DNA is TGTGCCAGCAGCCTCGGGACATGGGAGACCCAGTACTTC.

The V gene is TRBV28, the J gene TRBJ2-7, with 11 bases that match TRBD1. The CDR3 runs 16 residues. With 1 base clipped from V and 5 bases from J, the junction kept 7 bases outside the gene matches. The germline gives CDR1 MDHEN, CDR2 SYDVKM. CDR3 DNA: TGTGCCAGCAGTTTATTCGGACAGGGGGCCAGGAACGAGCAGTACTTC. Translation: CASSLFGQGARNEQYF.

CDR3 DNA sequence: TGTGCCAGCAGTGCGGGACGGACAGGGACCCAGTACTTC. Protein sequence: CASSAGRTGTQYF. This chain uses TRBV28 with TRBJ2-5, with D tentatively TRBD1 (7 bases). V lost 5 bases and J 7 bases, leaving 14 bases between the germline ends. The length of the CDR3 is 13 residues. Germline V gene data show CDR1 as MDHEN and CDR2 as SYDVKM.

The J gene is TRBJ1-2, the V gene TRBV5-4; weak D call: TRBD1 (6 bases). The CDR3 length is 15 residues. Germline CDR1 and CDR2: SGHNT and YYREEE (reference sequence). Trimming took 3 bases from V and 4 from J, leaving 16 bases between them. DNA for the CDR3: TGTGCCAGCAGCTCGGTACAGGGCCGGGGCTATGGCTACACCTTC. Protein: CASSSVQGRGYGYTF.

This chain connects TRBV5-1 to TRBJ2-7; 8 bases agree with TRBD2. Germline assignment: CDR1 SGHRS and CDR2 YFSETQ. Trimming cost V 3 bases and J 6 bases; bases outside gene matches: 8. The CDR3 consists of 14 residues. CDR3 coding DNA: TGCGCCAGCAGCTCGACGGGAGGGTCGCGCGAGCAGTACTTC. Translated: CASSSTGGSREQYF. The variable domain in full, with the rest retrieved from reference TRBV5-1 and TRBJ2-7, is KAGVTQTPRYLIKTRGQQVTLSCSPISGHRSVSWYQQTPGQGLQFLFEYFSETQRNKGNFPGRFSGRQFSNSRSEMNVSTLELGDSALYLCASSSTGGSREQYFGPGTRLTVT.

The chain carries TRBV10-3 and TRBJ2-5; D is perhaps TRBD1 (6 bases). The germline V gene encodes CDR1 ENHRY and CDR2 SYGVKD. V was clipped by 5 bases and J by 0 bases, with 7 bases between them. The CDR3 has 13 amino acids. CDR3 amino acids: CAISRQDQETQYF. CDR3 coding DNA: TGTGCCATCAGTCGACAGGACCAAGAGACCCAGTACTTC.

The rearrangement links TRBV2 to TRBJ2-7; tentatively, D is TRBD2 (5 bases). This CDR3 spans 13 amino acids. V was shortened by 6 bases and J by 1 base, with 10 bases between the two germline ends. CDR1 and CDR2 (germline): SNHLY, FYNNEI. The CDR3 is CASRDWWSYEQYF. CDR3 in DNA: TGTGCCAGCAGGGACTGGTGGTCCTACGAGCAGTACTTC.

J is TRBJ2-5 and V is TRBV19; no reliable D call. The V gene lost 7 bases and the J gene lost 1 base, with 16 bases spanning the gap. CDR1 and CDR2 from the germline V gene are LNHDA and SQIVND (reference sequence). CDR3 length: 15 residues. The CDR3 DNA reads TGTGCCAGTACCCCTCAATGGCGGCTCCAAGAGACCCAGTACTTC. Amino acids: CASTPQWRLQETQYF. The full variable domain, completed using reference TRBV19 and TRBJ2-5, is DGGITQSPKYLFRKEGQNVTLSCEQNLNHDAMYWYRQDPGQGLRLIYYSQIVNDFQKGDIAEGYSVSREKKESFPLTVTSAQKNPTAFYLCASTPQWRLQETQYFGPGTRLLVL.